Reported below is one T cell receptor (beta chain). What it recognizes is unknown. Profiling relied on immunoSEQ multiplex PCR, and the TCRdb table lists in-frame clones only, not all of them. This table has some 36,000 clones, 85% to 95% appearing once. Per the germline V gene, CDR1 is SGHKS and CDR2 is YYEKEE (reference sequence). V trimming: 3 bases; J trimming: 2 bases; junction bases outside the gene matches: 2. This CDR3 has 15 amino acids. The data are from a study of T cell clonotyping in hematopoietic cell transplantation. About the research overall: Pretransplant recipient samples were taken after cytoreduction.

Findings of the study overall: Pathologically expanded recipient clonotypes increased progressively from day 30 to day 180 as diversity fell.

Noted time point: recipient sample about 28 days before transplant, after cytoreduction. Blood collection times were about day -28 and days 30, 100, 180 posttransplant. The rearrangement uses TRBV5-5 and TRBJ2-1; 10 positions match TRBD1. This receptor was taken from a man aged 35 to 55 with chronic myeloid leukemia. Some clones in this sample may be carry-over from other donors' samples. The sequencing used peripheral blood mononuclear cells, collected before stem cell transplant. The CDR3: CASSSGQGAYNEQFF. CDR3 sequence (DNA): TGTGCCAGCAGCTCCGGACAGGGGGCCTACAATGAGCAGTTCTTC.